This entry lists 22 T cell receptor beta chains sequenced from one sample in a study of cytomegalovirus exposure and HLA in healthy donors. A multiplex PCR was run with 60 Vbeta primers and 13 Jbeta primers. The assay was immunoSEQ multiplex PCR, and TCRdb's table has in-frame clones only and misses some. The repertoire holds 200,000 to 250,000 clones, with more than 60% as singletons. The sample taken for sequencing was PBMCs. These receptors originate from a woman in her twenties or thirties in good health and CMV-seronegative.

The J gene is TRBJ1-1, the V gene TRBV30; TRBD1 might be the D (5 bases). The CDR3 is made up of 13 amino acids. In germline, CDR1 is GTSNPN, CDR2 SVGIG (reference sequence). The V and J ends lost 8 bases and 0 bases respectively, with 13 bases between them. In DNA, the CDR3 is TGTGCCCGGACTGGGGCGGTGAACACTGAAGCTTTCTTT. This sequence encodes CARTGAVNTEAFF.

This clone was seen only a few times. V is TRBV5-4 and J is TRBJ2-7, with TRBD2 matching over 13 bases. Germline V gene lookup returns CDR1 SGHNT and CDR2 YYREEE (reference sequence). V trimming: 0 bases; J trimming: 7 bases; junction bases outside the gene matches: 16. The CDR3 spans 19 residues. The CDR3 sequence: CASSLGPYGTSGKGKEQYF. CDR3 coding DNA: TGTGCCAGCAGCTTGGGGCCTTATGGGACTAGCGGGAAGGGGAAAGAGCAGTACTTC.

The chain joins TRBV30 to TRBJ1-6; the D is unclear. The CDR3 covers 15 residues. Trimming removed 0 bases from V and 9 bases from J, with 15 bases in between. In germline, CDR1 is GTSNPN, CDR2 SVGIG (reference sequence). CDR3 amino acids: CAWSVDPAAGSPLHF. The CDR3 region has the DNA TGTGCCTGGAGTGTAGATCCTGCGGCGGGTTCACCCCTCCACTTT.

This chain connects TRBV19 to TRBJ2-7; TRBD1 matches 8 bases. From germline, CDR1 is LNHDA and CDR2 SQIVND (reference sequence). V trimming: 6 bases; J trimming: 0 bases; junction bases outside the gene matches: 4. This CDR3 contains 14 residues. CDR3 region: CASRPTGDSYEQYF. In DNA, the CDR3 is TGTGCCAGTAGACCGACAGGGGACTCCTACGAGCAGTACTTC.

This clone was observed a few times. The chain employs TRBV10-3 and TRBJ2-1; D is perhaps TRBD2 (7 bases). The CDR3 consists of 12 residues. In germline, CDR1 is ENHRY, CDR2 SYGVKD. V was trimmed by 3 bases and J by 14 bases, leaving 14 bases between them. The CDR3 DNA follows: TGTGCCATCAGTGATATCGGGGGGCGGGAGTTCTTC. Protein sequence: CAISDIGGREFF.

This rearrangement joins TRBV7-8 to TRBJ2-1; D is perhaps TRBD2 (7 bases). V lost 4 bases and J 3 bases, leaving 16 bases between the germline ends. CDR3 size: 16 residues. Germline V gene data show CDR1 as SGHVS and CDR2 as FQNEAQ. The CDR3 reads CASSSGGGRYYNEQFF. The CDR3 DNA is TGTGCCAGCAGCTCCGGGGGCGGGAGATACTACAATGAGCAGTTCTTC.

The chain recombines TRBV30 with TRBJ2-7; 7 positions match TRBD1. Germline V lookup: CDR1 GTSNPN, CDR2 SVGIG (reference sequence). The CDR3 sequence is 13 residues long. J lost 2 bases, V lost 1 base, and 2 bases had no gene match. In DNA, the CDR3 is TGTGCCTGGAGTGGACAGGGAGCCTACGAGCAGTACTTC. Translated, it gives CAWSGQGAYEQYF.

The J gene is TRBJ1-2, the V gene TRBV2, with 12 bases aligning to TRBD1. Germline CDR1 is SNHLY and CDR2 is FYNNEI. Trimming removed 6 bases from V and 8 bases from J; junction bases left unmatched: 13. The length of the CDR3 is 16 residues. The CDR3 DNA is TGTGCCAGCAGGGGGATCTGGGACAGGGGGCAATACGGCTACACCTTC. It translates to CASRGIWDRGQYGYTF.

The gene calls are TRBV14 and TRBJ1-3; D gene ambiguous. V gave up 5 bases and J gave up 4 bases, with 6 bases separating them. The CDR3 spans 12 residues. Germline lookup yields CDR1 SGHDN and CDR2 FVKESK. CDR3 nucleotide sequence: TGTGCCAGCAGCGCTCTAGGAAACACCATATATTTT. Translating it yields CASSALGNTIYF.

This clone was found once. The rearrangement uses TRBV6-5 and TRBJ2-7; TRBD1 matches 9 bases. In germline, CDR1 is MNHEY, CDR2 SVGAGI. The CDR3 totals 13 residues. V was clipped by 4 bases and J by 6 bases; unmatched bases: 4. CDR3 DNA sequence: TGTGCCAGCAGTTTGGACAGGGGCCGCGAGCAGTACTTC. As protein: CASSLDRGREQYF.

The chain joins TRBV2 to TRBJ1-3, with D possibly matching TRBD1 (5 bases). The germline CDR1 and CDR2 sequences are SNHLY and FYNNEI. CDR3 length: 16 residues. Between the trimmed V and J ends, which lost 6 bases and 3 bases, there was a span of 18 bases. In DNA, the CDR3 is TGTGCCAGCAGCCAAGACAGCTTACTCCTTGGAAACACCATATATTTT. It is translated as CASSQDSLLLGNTIYF.

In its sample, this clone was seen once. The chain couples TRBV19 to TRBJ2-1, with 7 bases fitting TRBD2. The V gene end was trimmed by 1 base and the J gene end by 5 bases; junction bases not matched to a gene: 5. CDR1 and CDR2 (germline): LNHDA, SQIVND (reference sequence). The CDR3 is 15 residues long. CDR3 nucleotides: TGTGCCAGTAGTATAGTCGCGGGGGAACACAATGAGCAGTTCTTC. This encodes CASSIVAGEHNEQFF.

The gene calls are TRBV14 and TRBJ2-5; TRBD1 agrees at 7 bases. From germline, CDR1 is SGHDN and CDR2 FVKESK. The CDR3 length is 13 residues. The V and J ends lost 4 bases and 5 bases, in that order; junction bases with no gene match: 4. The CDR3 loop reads CASSRQGGETQYF. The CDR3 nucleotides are TGTGCCAGCAGCCGACAGGGCGGGGAGACCCAGTACTTC.

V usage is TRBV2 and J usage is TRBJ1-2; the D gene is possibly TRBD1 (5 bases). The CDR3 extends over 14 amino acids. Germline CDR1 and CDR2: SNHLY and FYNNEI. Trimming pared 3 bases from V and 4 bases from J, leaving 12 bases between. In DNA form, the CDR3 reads TGTGCCAGCAGTGAGGGGGGGGGTATCTATGGCTACACCTTC. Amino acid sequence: CASSEGGGIYGYTF. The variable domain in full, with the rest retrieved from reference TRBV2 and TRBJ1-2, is EPEVTQTPSHQVTQMGQEVILRCVPISNHLYFYWYRQILGQKVEFLVSFYNNEISEKSEIFDDQFSVERPDGSNFTLKIRSTKLEDSAMYFCASSEGGGIYGYTFGSGTRLTVV.

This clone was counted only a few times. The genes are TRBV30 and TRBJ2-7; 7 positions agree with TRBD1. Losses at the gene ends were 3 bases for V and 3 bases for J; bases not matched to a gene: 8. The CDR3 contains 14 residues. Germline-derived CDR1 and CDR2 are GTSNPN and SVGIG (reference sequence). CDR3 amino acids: CAWRRTGLDYEQYF. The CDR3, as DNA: TGTGCCTGGAGGCGGACAGGCCTGGACTACGAGCAGTACTTC.

CDR3 nucleotides: TGCAGCGTTGGACATCTCGCAGACACTGAAGCTTTCTTT. This sequence encodes CSVGHLADTEAFF. This chain connects TRBV29-1 to TRBJ1-1; D gene ambiguous. The germline V and J ends were trimmed by 4 bases and 3 bases, with 12 bases remaining between them. The CDR3 is 13 residues long. CDR1 and CDR2 (germline): SQVTM, ANQGSEA.

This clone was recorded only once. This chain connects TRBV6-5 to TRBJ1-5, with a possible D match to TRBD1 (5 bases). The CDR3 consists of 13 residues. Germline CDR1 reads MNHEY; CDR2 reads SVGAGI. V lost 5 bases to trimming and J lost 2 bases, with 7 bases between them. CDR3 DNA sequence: TGTGCCAGCAGTGTGACAGGCAATCAGCCCCAGCATTTT. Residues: CASSVTGNQPQHF.

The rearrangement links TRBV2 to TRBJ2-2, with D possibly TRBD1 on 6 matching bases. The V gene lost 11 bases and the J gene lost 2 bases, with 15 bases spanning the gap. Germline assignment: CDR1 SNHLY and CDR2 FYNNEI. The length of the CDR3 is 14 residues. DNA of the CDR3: TGTGCCGTTGGCAGGGACACCAACACCGGGGAGCTGTTTTTT. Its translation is CAVGRDTNTGELFF. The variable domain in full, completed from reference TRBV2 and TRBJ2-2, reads EPEVTQTPSHQVTQMGQEVILRCVPISNHLYFYWYRQILGQKVEFLVSFYNNEISEKSEIFDDQFSVERPDGSNFTLKIRSTKLEDSAMYFCAVGRDTNTGELFFGEGSRLTVL.

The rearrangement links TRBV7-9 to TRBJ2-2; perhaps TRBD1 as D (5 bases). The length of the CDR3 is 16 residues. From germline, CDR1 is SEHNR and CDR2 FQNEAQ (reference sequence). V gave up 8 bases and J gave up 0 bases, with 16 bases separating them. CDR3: CASFPPGASNTGELFF. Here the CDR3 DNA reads TGTGCCAGCTTTCCTCCTGGGGCCTCGAACACCGGGGAGCTGTTTTTT.

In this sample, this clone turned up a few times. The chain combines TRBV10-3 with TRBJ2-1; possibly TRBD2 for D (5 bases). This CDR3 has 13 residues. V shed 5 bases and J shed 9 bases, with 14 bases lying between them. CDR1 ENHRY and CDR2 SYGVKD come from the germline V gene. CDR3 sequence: CAISMDREREQFF. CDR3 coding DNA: TGTGCCATCAGTATGGACCGGGAACGTGAGCAGTTCTTC.

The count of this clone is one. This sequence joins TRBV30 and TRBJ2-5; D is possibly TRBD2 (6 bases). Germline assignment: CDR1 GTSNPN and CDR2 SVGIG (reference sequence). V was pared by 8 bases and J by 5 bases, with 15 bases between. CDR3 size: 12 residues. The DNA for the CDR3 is TGTGCCCTAGGAGGGTTCGTGGAGACCCAGTACTTC. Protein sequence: CALGGFVETQYF.

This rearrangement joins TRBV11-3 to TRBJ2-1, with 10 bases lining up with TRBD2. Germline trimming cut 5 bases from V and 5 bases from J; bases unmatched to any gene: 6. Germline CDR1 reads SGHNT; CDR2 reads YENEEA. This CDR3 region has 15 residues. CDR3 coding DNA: TGTGCCAGCAGCCTCGGGCTAGCGGGGGACAATGAGCAGTTCTTC. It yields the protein CASSLGLAGDNEQFF.